This TCR beta chain was captured in a study of T cell responses to AZD1222 COVID-19 vaccine. Study results and caveats: Baseline testing showed seropositivity in only six AZD1222 recipients. Close to half of spike-specific TCRs reportedly recognize unmutated variant regions.

Second doses at about 4 or about 12 weeks were pooled. The germline gives CDR1 LNHDA, CDR2 SQIVND (reference sequence). The CDR3 has 14 residues. The germline V and J ends were trimmed by 1 base and 4 bases, with 8 bases remaining between them. The protocol was immunoSEQ multiplex PCR, while the TCRdb copy is restricted to in-frame clones and leaves out a portion. The data hold 30,000 to 35,000 clones, with 75% to 80% observed a single time. Remarks on this clone: As yet, its antigen is unknown.

The receptor's source is an adult who received the AZD1222 COVID-19 vaccine. V and J are TRBV19 and TRBJ1-3, with D hard to call. The sequencing used peripheral blood, collected 28 days after the second AZD1222 dose. CDR3 sequence (DNA): TGTGCCAGTAGTATAGGAGCTCGGGGAAACACCATATATTTT. As protein: CASSIGARGNTIYF.